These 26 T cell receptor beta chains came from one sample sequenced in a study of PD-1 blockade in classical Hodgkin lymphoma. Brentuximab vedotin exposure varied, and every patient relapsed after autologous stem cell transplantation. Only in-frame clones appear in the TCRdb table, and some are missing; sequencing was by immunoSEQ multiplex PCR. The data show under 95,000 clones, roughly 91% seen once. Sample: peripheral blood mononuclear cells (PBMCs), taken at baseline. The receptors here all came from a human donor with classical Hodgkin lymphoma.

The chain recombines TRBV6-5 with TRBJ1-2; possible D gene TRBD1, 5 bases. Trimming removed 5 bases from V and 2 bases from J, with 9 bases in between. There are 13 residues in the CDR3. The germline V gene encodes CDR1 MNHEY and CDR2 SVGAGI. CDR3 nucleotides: TGTGCCAGCAGTCAGGGTGGGAACTATGGCTACACCTTC. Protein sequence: CASSQGGNYGYTF.

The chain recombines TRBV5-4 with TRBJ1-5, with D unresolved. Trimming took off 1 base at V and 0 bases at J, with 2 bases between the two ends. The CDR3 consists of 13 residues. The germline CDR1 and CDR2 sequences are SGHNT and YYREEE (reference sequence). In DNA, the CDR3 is TGTGCCAGCAGCTTGAATAGCAATCAGCCCCAGCATTTT. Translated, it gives CASSLNSNQPQHF. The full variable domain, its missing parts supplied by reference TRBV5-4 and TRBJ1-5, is ETGVTQSPTHLIKTRGQQVTLRCSSQSGHNTVSWYQQALGQGPQFIFQYYREEENGRGNFPPRFSGLQFPNYSSELNVNALELDDSALYLCASSLNSNQPQHFGDGTRLSIL.

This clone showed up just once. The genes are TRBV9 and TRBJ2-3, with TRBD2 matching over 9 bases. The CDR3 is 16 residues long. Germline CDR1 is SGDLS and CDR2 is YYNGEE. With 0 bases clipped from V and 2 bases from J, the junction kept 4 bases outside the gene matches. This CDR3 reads CASSVGAGGPTDTQYF. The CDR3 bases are TGTGCCAGCAGCGTAGGAGCGGGGGGACCCACAGATACGCAGTATTTT.

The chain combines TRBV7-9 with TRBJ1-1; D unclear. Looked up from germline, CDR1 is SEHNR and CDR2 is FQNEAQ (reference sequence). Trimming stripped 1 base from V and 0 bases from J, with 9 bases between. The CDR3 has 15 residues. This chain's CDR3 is CASSLVVAMNTEAFF. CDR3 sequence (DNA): TGTGCCAGCAGCTTAGTTGTTGCTATGAACACTGAAGCTTTCTTT.

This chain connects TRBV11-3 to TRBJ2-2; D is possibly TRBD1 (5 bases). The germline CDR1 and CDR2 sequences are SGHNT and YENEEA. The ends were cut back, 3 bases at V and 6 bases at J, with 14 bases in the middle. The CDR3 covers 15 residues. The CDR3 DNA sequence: TGTGCCAGCAGCTTTTACAGGAACGGGTCCGGGGAGCTGTTTTTT. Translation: CASSFYRNGSGELFF.

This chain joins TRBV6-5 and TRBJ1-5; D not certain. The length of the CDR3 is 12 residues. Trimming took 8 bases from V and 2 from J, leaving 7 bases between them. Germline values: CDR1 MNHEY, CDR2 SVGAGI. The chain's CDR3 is CASGEGNQPQHF. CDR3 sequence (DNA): TGTGCCAGCGGGGAGGGCAATCAGCCCCAGCATTTT.

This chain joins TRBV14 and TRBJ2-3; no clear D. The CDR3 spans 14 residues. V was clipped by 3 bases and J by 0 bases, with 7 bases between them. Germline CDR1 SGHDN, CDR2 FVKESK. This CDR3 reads CASSHPWSTDTQYF. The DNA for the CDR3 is TGTGCCAGCAGCCACCCTTGGAGCACAGATACGCAGTATTTT.

The CDR3 protein is CAWSGISPGYTF. In DNA, the CDR3 is TGTGCCTGGAGTGGCATATCCCCCGGCTACACCTTC. The chain is built from TRBV30 and TRBJ1-2, with D unresolved. V gave up 1 base and J gave up 8 bases, with 11 bases separating them. The CDR3 has 12 residues. Germline V gene lookup returns CDR1 GTSNPN and CDR2 SVGIG (reference sequence). The entire variable domain, with the rest obtained from reference TRBV30 and TRBJ1-2, is as follows: SQTIHQWPATLVQPVGSPLSLECTVEGTSNPNLYWYRQAAGRGLQLLFYSVGIGQISSEVPQNLSASRPQDRQFILSSKKLLLSDSGFYLCAWSGISPGYTFGSGTRLTVV.

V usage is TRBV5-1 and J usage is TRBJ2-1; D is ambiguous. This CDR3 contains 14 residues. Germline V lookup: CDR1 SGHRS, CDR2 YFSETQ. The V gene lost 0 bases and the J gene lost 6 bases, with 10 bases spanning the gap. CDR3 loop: CASSLATKPNEQFF. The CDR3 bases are TGCGCCAGCAGCTTGGCCACTAAACCCAATGAGCAGTTCTTC.

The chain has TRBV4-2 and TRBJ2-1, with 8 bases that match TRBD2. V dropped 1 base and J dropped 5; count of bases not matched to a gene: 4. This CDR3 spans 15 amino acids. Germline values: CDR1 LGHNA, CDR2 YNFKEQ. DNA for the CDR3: TGTGCCAGCAGCCAAGTCAGCGGGAGCGACAATGAGCAGTTCTTC. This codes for CASSQVSGSDNEQFF.

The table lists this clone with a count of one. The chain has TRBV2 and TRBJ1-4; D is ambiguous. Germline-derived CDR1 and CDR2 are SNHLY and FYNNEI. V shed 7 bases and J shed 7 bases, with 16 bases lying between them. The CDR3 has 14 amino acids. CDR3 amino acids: CASTSIKTVEKLFF. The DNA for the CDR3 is TGTGCCAGCACCTCCATCAAGACCGTTGAAAAACTGTTTTTT.

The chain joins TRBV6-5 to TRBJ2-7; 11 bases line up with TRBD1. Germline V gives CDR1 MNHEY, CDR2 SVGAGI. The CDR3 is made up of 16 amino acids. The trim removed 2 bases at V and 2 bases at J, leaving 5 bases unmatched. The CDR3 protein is CASSYPRTGGTYEQYF. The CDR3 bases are TGTGCCAGCAGTTACCCGAGGACAGGGGGCACCTACGAGCAGTACTTC.

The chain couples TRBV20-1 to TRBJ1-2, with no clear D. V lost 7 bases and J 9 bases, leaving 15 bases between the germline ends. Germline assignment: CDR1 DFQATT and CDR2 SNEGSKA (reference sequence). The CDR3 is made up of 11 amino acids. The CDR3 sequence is CSVVRGGSYTF. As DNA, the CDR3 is TGCAGTGTGGTTCGGGGTGGAAGCTACACCTTC.

CDR3 coding DNA: TGCGCCAGCAGCCAGGGACTAGCGTACCAAGAGACCCAGTACTTC. Protein: CASSQGLAYQETQYF. The chain combines TRBV4-1 with TRBJ2-5; 10 nucleotides agree with TRBD2. Losses at the gene ends were 3 bases for V and 0 bases for J; bases not matched to a gene: 1. This CDR3 spans 15 amino acids. Germline lookup yields CDR1 MGHRA and CDR2 YSYEKL.

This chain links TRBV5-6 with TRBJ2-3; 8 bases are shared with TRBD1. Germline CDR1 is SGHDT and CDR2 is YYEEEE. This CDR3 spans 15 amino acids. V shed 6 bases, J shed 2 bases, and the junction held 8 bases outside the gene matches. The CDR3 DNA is TGTGCCAGCATGGACAGGGCTCCCTACACAGATACGCAGTATTTT. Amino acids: CASMDRAPYTDTQYF. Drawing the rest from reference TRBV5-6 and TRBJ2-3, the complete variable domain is DAGVTQSPTHLIKTRGQQVTLRCSPKSGHDTVSWYQQALGQGPQFIFQYYEEEERQRGNFPDRFSGHQFPNYSSELNVNALLLGDSALYLCASMDRAPYTDTQYFGPGTRLTVL.

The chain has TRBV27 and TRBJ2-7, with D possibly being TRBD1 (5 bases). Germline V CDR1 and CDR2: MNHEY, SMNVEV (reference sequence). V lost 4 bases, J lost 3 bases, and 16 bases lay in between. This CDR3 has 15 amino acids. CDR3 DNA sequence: TGTGCCAGCAGTTCCTTCCCTTGGGGCAGCTACGAGCAGTACTTC. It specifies CASSSFPWGSYEQYF.

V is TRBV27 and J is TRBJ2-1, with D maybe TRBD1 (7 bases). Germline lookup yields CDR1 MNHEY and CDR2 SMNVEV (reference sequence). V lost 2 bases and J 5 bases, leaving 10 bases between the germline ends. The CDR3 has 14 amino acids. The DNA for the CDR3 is TGTGCCAGCAGTTTAATCAGGGGGGACAATGAGCAGTTCTTC. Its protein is CASSLIRGDNEQFF.

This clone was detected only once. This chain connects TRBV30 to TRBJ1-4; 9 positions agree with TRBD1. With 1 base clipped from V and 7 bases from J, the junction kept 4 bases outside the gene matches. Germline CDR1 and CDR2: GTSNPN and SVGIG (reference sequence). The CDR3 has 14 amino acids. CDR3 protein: CAWSAGTGSEKLFF. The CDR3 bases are TGTGCCTGGAGTGCAGGGACAGGGTCTGAAAAACTGTTTTTT.

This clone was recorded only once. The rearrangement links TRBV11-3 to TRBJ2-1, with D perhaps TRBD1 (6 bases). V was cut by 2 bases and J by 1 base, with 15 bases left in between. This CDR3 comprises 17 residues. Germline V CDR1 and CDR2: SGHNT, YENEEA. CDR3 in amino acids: CASSLFTGHTSYNEQFF. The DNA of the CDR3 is TGTGCCAGCAGCTTATTTACGGGACACACTTCCTACAATGAGCAGTTCTTC.

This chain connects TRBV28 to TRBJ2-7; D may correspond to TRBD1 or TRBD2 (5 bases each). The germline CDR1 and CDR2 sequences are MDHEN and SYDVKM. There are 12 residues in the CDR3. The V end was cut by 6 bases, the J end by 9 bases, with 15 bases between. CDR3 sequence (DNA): TGTGCCAGCAGCCCTTTTACTGGGGGGCAGTACTTC. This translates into CASSPFTGGQYF.

CDR3 in amino acids: CASSFRQGAVNTEAFF. The CDR3 bases are TGTGCCAGCAGTTTCCGACAGGGGGCGGTGAACACTGAAGCTTTCTTT. The V gene is TRBV6-6, the J gene TRBJ1-1; 10 positions match TRBD1. J lost 0 bases, V lost 4 bases, and 5 bases had no gene match. CDR1 and CDR2 from the germline V gene are MNHNY and SVGAGI (reference sequence). The CDR3 contains 16 residues.

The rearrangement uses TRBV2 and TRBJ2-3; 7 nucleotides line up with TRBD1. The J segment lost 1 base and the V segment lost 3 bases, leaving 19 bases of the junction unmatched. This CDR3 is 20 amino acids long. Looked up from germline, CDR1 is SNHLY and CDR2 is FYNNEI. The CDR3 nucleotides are TGTGCCAGCAGTGATTCGGTGATGTTAGGGGGCATCAGGGGCACAGATACGCAGTATTTT. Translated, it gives CASSDSVMLGGIRGTDTQYF.

CDR3 nucleotides: TGTGCCAGCAGTTTAGAACTAGCGGGAGCGGGCAATGAGCAGTTCTTC. Translated: CASSLELAGAGNEQFF. This sequence joins TRBV27 and TRBJ2-1; 11 nucleotides match TRBD2. Trimming removed 2 bases from V and 6 bases from J; junction bases left unmatched: 6. This CDR3 spans 16 amino acids. Per germline, CDR1 MNHEY and CDR2 SMNVEV (reference sequence).

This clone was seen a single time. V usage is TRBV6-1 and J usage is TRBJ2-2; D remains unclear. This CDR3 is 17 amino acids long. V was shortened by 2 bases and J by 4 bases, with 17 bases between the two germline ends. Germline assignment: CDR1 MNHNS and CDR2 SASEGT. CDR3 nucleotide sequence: TGTGCCAGCAGTGAACGAGAGCGAAGCCTCGGCACCGGGGAGCTGTTTTTT. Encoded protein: CASSERERSLGTGELFF.

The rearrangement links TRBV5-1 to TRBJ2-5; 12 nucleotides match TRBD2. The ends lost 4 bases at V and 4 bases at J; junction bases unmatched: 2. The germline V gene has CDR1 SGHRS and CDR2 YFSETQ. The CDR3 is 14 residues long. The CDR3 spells CASSPGLAGETQYF. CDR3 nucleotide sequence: TGCGCCAGCAGCCCGGGACTAGCGGGAGAGACCCAGTACTTC.

The CDR3 spells CSVRIGTVPSNYGYTF. Here the CDR3 DNA reads TGCAGCGTGAGGATAGGGACAGTCCCCAGCAACTATGGCTACACCTTC. This sequence joins TRBV29-1 and TRBJ1-2; 7 bases are a match to TRBD1. This CDR3 comprises 16 residues. Germline assignment: CDR1 SQVTM and CDR2 ANQGSEA. Trimming cost V 6 bases and J 2 bases; bases outside gene matches: 15.